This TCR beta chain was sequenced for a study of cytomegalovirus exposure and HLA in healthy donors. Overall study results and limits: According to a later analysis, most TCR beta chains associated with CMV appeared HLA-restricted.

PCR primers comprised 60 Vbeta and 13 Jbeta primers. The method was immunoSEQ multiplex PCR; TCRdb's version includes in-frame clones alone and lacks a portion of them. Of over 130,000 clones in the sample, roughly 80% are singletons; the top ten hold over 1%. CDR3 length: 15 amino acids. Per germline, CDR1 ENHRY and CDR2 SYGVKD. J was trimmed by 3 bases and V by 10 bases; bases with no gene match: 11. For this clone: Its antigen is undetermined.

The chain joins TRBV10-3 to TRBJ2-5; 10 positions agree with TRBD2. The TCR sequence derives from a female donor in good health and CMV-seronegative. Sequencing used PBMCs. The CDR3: CATGPSGRGEETQYF. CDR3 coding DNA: TGTGCCACCGGACCAAGCGGGAGGGGAGAAGAGACCCAGTACTTC.